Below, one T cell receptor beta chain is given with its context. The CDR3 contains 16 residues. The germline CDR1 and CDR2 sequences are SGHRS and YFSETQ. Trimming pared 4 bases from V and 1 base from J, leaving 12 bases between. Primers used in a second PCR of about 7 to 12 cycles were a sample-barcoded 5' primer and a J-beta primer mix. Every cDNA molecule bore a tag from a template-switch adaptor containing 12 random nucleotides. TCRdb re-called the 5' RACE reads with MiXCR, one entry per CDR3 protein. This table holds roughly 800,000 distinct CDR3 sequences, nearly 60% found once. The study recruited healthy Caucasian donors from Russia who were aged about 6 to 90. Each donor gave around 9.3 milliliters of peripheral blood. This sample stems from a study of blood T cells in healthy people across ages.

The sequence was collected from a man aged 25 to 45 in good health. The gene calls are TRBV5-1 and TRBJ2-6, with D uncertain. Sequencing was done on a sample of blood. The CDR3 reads CASSLTALSGANVLTF. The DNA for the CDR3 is TGCGCCAGCAGCCTAACTGCTCTTTCTGGGGCCAACGTCCTGACTTTC.